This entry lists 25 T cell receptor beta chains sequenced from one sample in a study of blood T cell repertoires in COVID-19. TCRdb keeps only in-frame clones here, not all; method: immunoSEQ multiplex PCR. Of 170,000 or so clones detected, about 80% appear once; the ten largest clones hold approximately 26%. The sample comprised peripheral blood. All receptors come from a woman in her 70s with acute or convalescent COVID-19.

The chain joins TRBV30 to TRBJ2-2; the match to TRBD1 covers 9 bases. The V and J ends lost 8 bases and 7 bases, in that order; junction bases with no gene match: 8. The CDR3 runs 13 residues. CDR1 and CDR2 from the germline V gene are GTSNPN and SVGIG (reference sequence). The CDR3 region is CARGTGGLGELFF. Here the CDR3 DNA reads TGTGCCCGGGGCACAGGGGGCCTCGGGGAGCTGTTTTTT.

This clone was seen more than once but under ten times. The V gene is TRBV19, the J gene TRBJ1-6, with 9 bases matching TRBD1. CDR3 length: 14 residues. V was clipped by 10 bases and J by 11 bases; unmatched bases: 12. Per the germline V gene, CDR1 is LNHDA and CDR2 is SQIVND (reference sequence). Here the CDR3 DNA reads TGTGCCACGCAAGAACAGGGGGCTGGGGCACCCCTCCACTTT. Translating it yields CATQEQGAGAPLHF.

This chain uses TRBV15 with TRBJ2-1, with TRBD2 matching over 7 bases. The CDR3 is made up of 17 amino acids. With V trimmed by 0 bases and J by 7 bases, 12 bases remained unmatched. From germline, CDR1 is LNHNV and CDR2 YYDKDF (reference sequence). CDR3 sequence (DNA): TGTGCCACCAGCAGAGAGGCTAGCGGAGCCCCTTCAAATGAGCAGTTCTTC. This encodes CATSREASGAPSNEQFF.

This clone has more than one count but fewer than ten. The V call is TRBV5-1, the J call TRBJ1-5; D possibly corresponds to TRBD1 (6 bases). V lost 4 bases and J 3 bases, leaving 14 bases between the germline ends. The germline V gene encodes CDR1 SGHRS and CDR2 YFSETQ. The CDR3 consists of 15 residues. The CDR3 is CASSPGDIDNQPQHF. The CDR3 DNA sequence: TGCGCCAGCAGCCCCGGGGACATAGACAATCAGCCCCAGCATTTT.

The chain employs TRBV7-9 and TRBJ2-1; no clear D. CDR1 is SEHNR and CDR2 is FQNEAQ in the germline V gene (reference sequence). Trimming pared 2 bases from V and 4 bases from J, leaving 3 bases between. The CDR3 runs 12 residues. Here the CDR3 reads CASSLQYNEQFF. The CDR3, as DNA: TGTGCCAGCAGCTTACAGTACAATGAGCAGTTCTTC.

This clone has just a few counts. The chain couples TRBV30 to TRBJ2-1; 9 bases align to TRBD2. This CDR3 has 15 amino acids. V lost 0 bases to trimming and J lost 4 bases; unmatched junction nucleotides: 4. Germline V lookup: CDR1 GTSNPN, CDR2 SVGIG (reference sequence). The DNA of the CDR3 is TGTGCCTGGAGTGTACAGCTAGCGGGGTACAATGAGCAGTTCTTC. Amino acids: CAWSVQLAGYNEQFF.

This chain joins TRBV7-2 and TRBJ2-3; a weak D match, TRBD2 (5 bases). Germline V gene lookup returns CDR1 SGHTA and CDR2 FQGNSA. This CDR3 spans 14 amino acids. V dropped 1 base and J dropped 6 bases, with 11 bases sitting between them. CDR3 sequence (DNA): TGTGCCAGCAGCTTAGAAGCGGTTCTGGATACGCAGTATTTT. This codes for CASSLEAVLDTQYF. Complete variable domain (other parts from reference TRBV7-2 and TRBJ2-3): GAGVSQSPSNKVTEKGKDVELRCDPISGHTALYWYRQSLGQGLEFLIYFQGNSAPDKSGLPSDRFSAERTGGSVSTLTIQRTQQEDSAVYLCASSLEAVLDTQYFGPGTRLTVL.

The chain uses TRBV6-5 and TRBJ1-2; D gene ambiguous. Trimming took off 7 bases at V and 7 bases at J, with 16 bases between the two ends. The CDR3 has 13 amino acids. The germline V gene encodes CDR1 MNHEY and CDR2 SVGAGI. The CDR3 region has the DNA TGTGCCAGCACGGAGGGCGGCAGGTCTGGCTACACCTTC. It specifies CASTEGGRSGYTF.

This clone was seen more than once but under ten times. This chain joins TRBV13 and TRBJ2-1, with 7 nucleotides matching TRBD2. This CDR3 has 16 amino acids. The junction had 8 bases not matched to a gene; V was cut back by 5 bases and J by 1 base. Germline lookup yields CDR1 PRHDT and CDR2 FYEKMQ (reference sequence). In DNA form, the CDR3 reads TGTGCCAGCAGCCCGCCCGGCGGGAGTTCCTACAATGAGCAGTTCTTC. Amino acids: CASSPPGGSSYNEQFF.

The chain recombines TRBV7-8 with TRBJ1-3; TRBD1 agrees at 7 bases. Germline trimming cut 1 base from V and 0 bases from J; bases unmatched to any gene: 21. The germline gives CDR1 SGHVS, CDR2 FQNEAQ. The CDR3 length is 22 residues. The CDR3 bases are TGTGCCAGCAGCTTAGTAATGAGGGGGCGGGAGGGGAGGAAAAGCTCTGGAAACACCATATATTTT. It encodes CASSLVMRGREGRKSSGNTIYF.

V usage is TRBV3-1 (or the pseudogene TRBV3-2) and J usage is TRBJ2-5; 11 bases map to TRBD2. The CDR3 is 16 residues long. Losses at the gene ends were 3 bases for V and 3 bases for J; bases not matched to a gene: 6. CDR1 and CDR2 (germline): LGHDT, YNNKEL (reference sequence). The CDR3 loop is CASSHRNSGREETQYF. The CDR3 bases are TGTGCCAGCAGCCACAGAAATAGCGGGAGGGAAGAGACCCAGTACTTC.

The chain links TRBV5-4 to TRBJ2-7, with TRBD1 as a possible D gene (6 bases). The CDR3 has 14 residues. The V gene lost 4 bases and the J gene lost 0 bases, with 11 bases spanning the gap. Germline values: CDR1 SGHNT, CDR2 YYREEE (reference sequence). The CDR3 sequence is CASSQVGGSYEQYF. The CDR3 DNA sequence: TGTGCCAGCAGCCAAGTAGGGGGCTCCTACGAGCAGTACTTC. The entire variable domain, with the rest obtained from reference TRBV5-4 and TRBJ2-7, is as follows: ETGVTQSPTHLIKTRGQQVTLRCSSQSGHNTVSWYQQALGQGPQFIFQYYREEENGRGNFPPRFSGLQFPNYSSELNVNALELDDSALYLCASSQVGGSYEQYFGPGTRLTVT.

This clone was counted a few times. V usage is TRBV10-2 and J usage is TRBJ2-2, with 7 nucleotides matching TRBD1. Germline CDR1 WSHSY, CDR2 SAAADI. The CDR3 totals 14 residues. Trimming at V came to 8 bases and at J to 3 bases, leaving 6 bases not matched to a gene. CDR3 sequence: CASATGVDTGELFF. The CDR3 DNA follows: TGCGCCAGCGCCACAGGGGTAGACACCGGGGAGCTGTTTTTT.

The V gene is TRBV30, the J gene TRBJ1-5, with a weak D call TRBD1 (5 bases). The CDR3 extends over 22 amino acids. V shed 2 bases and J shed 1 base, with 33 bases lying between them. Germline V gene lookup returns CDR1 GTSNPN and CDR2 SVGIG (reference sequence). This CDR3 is CAWSPDSDRDFHSNSSNQPQHF. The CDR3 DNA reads TGTGCCTGGAGTCCGGATTCGGACCGGGACTTCCATTCTAATAGCAGCAATCAGCCCCAGCATTTT.

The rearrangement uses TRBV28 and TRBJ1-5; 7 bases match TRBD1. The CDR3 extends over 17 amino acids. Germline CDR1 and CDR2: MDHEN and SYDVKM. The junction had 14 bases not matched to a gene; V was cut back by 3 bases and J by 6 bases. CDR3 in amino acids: CASSLRPKGAKSQPQHF. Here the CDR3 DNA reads TGTGCCAGCAGTTTGCGCCCCAAGGGGGCTAAGTCTCAGCCCCAGCATTTT.

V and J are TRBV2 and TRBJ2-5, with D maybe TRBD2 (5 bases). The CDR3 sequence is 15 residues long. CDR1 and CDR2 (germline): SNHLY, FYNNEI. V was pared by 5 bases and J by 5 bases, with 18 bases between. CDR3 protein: CASSYPAEYGETQYF. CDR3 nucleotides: TGTGCCAGCAGTTACCCAGCGGAGTACGGGGAGACCCAGTACTTC.

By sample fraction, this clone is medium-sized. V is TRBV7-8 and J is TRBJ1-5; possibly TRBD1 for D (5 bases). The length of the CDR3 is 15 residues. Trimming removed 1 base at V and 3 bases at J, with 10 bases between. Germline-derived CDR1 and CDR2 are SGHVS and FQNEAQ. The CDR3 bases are TGTGCCAGCAGCTTAGGGGGGGAGGTCAATCAGCCCCAGCATTTT. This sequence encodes CASSLGGEVNQPQHF.

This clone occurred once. Here the CDR3 reads CASSQGAGIAGPSYNEQFF. Here the CDR3 DNA reads TGTGCCAGCAGCCAAGGCGCAGGGATAGCGGGGCCCTCCTACAATGAGCAGTTCTTC. The chain has TRBV3-1 (or the pseudogene TRBV3-2) and TRBJ2-1, with 8 bases lining up with TRBD2. With 1 base clipped from V and 0 bases from J, the junction kept 11 bases outside the gene matches. The CDR3 runs 19 residues. CDR1 and CDR2 from the germline V gene are LGHDT and YNNKEL (reference sequence).

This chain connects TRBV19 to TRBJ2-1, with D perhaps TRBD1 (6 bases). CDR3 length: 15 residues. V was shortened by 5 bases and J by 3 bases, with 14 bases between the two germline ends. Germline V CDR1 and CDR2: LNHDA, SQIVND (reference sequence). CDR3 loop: CASSQGPGDYNEQFF. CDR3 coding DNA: TGTGCCAGTAGTCAAGGGCCAGGGGACTACAATGAGCAGTTCTTC.

This CDR3 is CASSLTSGNEQFF. Here the CDR3 DNA reads TGTGCCAGCAGCTTAACTAGCGGGAATGAGCAGTTCTTC. V gene TRBV3-1 (or the pseudogene TRBV3-2) combines with J gene TRBJ2-1, with 9 bases that match TRBD2. The length of the CDR3 is 13 residues. The V gene end was trimmed by 5 bases and the J gene end by 7 bases; junction bases not matched to a gene: 3. From germline, CDR1 is LGHDT and CDR2 YNNKEL (reference sequence).

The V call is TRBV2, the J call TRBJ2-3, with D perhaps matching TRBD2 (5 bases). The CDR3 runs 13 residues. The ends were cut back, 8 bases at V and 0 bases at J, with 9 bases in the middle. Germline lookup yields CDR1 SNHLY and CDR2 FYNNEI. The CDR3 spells CASHRTSTDTQYF. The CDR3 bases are TGTGCCAGCCATAGGACTAGCACAGATACGCAGTATTTT.

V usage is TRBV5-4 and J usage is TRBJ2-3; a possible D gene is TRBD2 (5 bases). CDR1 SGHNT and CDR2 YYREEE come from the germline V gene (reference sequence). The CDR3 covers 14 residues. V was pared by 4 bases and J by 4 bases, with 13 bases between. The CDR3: CASSQRLSADTQYF. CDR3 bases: TGTGCCAGCAGCCAGCGGCTTTCCGCAGATACGCAGTATTTT.

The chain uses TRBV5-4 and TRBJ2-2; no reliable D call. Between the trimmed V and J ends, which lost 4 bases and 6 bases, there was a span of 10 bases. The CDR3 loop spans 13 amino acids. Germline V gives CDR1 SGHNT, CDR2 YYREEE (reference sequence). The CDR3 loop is CASSVDPAGELFF. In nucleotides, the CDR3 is TGTGCCAGCAGCGTGGACCCAGCCGGGGAGCTGTTTTTT.

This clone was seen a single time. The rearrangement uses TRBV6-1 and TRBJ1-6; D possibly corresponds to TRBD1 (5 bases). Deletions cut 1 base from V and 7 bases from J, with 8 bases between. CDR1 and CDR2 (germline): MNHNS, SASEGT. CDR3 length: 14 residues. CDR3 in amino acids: CASSEGTRNSPLHF. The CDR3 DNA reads TGTGCCAGCAGTGAAGGGACAAGGAATTCACCCCTCCACTTT.

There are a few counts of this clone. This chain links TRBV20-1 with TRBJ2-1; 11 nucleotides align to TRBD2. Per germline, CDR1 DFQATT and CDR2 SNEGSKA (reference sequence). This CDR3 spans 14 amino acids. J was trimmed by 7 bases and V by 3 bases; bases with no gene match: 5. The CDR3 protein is CSASMASGRNEQFF. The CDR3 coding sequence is TGCAGTGCTAGTATGGCTAGCGGGAGGAATGAGCAGTTCTTC.